This T cell receptor (beta chain) was recovered during a study of blood T cell repertoires in COVID-19. The Seattle site enrolled patients during active infection and followed them longitudinally. The protocol was immunoSEQ multiplex PCR, while the TCRdb copy is restricted to in-frame clones and leaves out a portion. This table holds 250,000 to 350,000 clones, about 89% found once. Germline V gene data show CDR1 as LNHDA and CDR2 as SQIVND (reference sequence). CDR3 size: 16 residues. The V end lost 4 bases, the J end lost 8 bases, and 21 bases lay between the germline ends. This sequence was found in a woman younger than 45 with COVID-19, enrolled during active disease. V gene TRBV19 combines with J gene TRBJ2-1; D gene uncertain. The source material was peripheral blood. In nucleotides, the CDR3 is TGTGCCAGTAGTAGGGCTAAACAGAACCTTATCGATGAGCAGTTCTTC. This codes for CASSRAKQNLIDEQFF.